The sequence of this T cell receptor beta chain was determined in a study of identical twins (dated by TCRdb to the mid-2010s). Regarding the research as a whole: To test whether fetal clonotypes persist, the study used deep sequencing on TCR alpha and beta repertoires from monozygotic twins, unrelated adults of various ages, and cord blood. Replicate twin experiments were performed at different times using different library preparation protocols to rule out contamination.

Broader findings and caveats from the paper: The excess sharing between twins in beta out-of-frame sequences was weaker because fewer shared sequences reduced the signal-to-noise ratio. Abundant cord blood beta clonotypes carried fewer insertions; young adult naive repertoires showed a weaker similar trend, while memory repertoires showed none. Out-of-frame TCR alpha sharing in monozygotic twins was systematically underestimated by recombination models, whereas sharing between unrelated individuals was in agreement with the recombination models. Out-of-frame TCR alpha sequences shared between twins showed an excess of low generation-probability sequences compared with coincidental sharing between unrelated individuals. Zero-insertion analyses could be partly confounded by invariant T cells such as MAIT and iNKT, though diverse VJ usage argued against such confounding for most clonotypes. Conclusions relied on cross-sectional statistical analysis, since the same donors could not be followed over many years.

Concerning this clonotype itself: Which antigen it targets is not known. Per-base qualities were not stored, and no clone one base away is much larger.

Every donor in the study was a healthy Caucasian. Three pairs of female monozygotic twins, all aged about 18 to 29 years, were included in the twin cohort. Positive isolation kits from Invitrogen were used to isolate CD4+ and CD8+ T cell populations. Preparation of the library involved 5' RACE. The instrument given in TCRdb is Illumina HiSeq 2000. Template switching introduced a universal primer binding site; the final cDNA contained a unique molecular identifier, enabling accurate counting of TCR cDNA molecules. Specific primers in the conserved constant-segment region were used to synthesize first-strand cDNA for TCR alpha and beta chains. To control for contamination, each cDNA library was double barcoded with a SMART-Mk sample barcode plus Illumina barcodes. TruSeq adapter sequences and Illumina sample barcodes were added in two successive PCR steps. Sequencing of the TCR alpha and beta cDNA libraries was done on the Illumina HiSeq platform using custom primers. On the study's bioinformatics: MiGEC processed the raw reads to extract unique molecular identifiers, while MiXCR was used to determine the CDR3 positions. For each individual, recombination models were inferred using an EM algorithm with the repgenHMM and IGoR tools. Shared clonotypes were analyzed with the tcR package in R, and sharing was normalized by the product of cloneset sizes. Out-of-frame nonproductive sequences were analyzed to study raw recombination free of thymic and clonal selection effects. TCRdb reworked the public reads: Q25 trimming with fastp, MiXCR clone assembly, productive beta chains retained. Each record represents a unique CDR3 protein, reported with the most common genes and DNA among its rows. The V and J calls reflect TCRdb's pipeline rather than the authors' work. The sample profile shows approximately 500,000 distinct CDR3 sequences; 20% to 25% of them were found once. The ten largest make up just under 3% of the sample.

A distance of 8 bases separates the germline ends of V and J, which lose 6 bases and 3 bases respectively. From the cysteine up to the phenylalanine, the CDR3 has a length of 13 residues. The read is trimmed to its CDR3 DNA, 39 bases read in frame from base 1. CDR1 and CDR2 are drawn from the germline V gene: SNHLY, FYNNEI. The sample also formed part of further work on T cells expressing NK-cell markers. The second study's paper adds: Three sorted T-cell subsets (CD3+CD56+NKG2C+, CD3+CD56+NKG2C- and CD3+CD56-NKG2C+) from 8 or 9 donors had their TCR beta-chain repertoires profiled. Of the eight sequenced donors, seven were found to be HCMV-seropositive and one was found to be HCMV-seronegative. In several experiments an anti-gammadeltaTCR antibody was added to restrict sorting to alphabetaTCR-expressing T cells. In six donors, the dominant CD3+CD56+NKG2C+ clonotypes were among the top 10 CD8+ clonotypes and accounted for roughly 1.0-8% of CD8+ T cells. Those dominant clonotypes were again the most abundant among CD3+CD56-NKG2C+ cells in several donors, at about 25-65%. Whether the expanded NKG2C-expressing T cell clones were specific for HCMV antigens was left unclear. The study sequenced eight donors, all healthy volunteers chosen at random: three men and five women. HCMV serostatus was determined by detecting HCMV-specific IgG in serum with a commercial ELISA kit. Reads were demultiplexed and grouped by UMI with MIGEC, and clonotypes were assembled and quantified with MiTCR. Only TCR cDNA sequences supported by at least two reads were kept to exclude erroneous sequences. Downstream repertoire analysis used the tcR package, and clonotypes were matched across fractions by CDR3 nucleotide sequence plus V segment. VDJmatch was used to annotate antigen specificity against VDJdb, with one amino acid substitution in CDR3 permitted.

Sequencing input: CD4+ T cells sorted from blood. The sequence came from a woman aged 18-29 years in good health. The receptor chain draws on TRBV2 and TRBJ2-2; the D gene lacks a confident call. In nucleotides, the sequence is TGTGCCAGCAGGGTACATTACACCGGGGAGCTGTTTTTT. Its protein reads: CASRVHYTGELFF.